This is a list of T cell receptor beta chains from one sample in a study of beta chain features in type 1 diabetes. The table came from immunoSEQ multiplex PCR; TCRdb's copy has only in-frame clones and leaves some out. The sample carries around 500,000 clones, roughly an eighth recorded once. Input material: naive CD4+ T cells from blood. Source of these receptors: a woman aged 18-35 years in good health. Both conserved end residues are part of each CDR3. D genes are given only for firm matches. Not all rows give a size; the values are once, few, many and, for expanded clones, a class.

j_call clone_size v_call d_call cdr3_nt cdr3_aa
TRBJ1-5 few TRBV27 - TGTGCCAGCAGTTTCCGGGCGTATAGCAATCAGCCCCAGCATTTT CASSFRAYSNQPQHF
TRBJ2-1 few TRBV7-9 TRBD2 TGTGCCAGCAGGGAGAGGGGAGGGGATGAGCAGTTCTTC CASRERGGDEQFF
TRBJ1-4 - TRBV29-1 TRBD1 TGCAGCGTGTCGACAGGGCTTAATGAAAAACTGTTTTTT CSVSTGLNEKLFF
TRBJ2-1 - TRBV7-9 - TGTGCCAGCAGCTTACTGACAGGCAAGAAGTCCTACAATGAGCAGTTCTTC CASSLLTGKKSYNEQFF
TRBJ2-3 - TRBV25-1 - TGTGCCAGCAGTGACGGTGGCCTAACCAGAGGTGATACGCAGTATTTT CASSDGGLTRGDTQYF
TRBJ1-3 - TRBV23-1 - TGCGCCAGCAGTCAGCAGGGTTATGGAAACACCATATATTTT CASSQQGYGNTIYF
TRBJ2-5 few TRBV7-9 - TGTGCCAGCAGCTTAGTCGTTGTCACGAGCTTCCAAGAGACCCAGTACTTC CASSLVVVTSFQETQYF
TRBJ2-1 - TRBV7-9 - TGTGCCAGCAGCTTAGTATCCAGGTCGTACAATGAGCAGTTCTTC CASSLVSRSYNEQFF
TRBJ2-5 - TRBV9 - TGTGCCAGCAGCGTAGGACCCTCCGGGGAGACCCAGTACTTC CASSVGPSGETQYF
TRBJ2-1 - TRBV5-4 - TGTGCCAGCAGCCCCACGGGAGTCACCTACAATGAGCAGTTCTTC CASSPTGVTYNEQFF
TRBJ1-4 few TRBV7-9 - TGTGCCAGCAGGCCCGGGGGGCCCACTAATGAAAAACTGTTTTTT CASRPGGPTNEKLFF
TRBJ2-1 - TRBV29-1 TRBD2 TGCAGCGAAAGACTAGCGGGAGGCAATGAGCAGTTCTTC CSERLAGGNEQFF
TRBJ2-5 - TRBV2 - TGTGCCAGCAGTGTGCTGGTGACCCAGTACTTC CASSVLVTQYF
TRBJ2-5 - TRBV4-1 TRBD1 TGCGCCAGCAGAGAGGGGACAGCTCGGCAAGAGACCCAGTACTTC CASREGTARQETQYF
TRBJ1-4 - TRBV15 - TGTGCCACCAGCAGAGACAGGGTAGGAGCTAATGAAAAACTGTTTTTT CATSRDRVGANEKLFF
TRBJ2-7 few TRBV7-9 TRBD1 TGTGCCAGCAGCTCGCGAATTGACAGGGCCGAGCAGTACTTC CASSSRIDRAEQYF
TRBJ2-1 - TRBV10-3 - TGTGCCATCAGTGACTCGGCGGGAAGATGGGATGAGCAGTTCTTC CAISDSAGRWDEQFF
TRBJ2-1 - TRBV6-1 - TGTGCCACCCATCTTTGGAATGAGCAGTTCTTC CATHLWNEQFF
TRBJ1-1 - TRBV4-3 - TGCGCCAGCAGCCAAGTCAGGGTGGCAGGCACTGAAGCTTTCTTT CASSQVRVAGTEAFF
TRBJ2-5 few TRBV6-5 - TGTGCCAGCAGTTACTCAGGGGTGGAGACCCAGTACTTC CASSYSGVETQYF
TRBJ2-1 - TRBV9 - TGTGCCAGCAGCGTAGGGAGCAGGGACTACAATGAGCAGTTCTTC CASSVGSRDYNEQFF
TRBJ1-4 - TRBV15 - TGTGCCACCAGCAGAGATCGCGGATATAATGAAAAACTGTTTTTT CATSRDRGYNEKLFF
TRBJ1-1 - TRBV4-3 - TGCGCCAGCAGCCAAGACAGCTTGAACACTGAAGCTTTCTTT CASSQDSLNTEAFF
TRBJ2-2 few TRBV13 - TGTGCCAGCAGCCTCTTTTTGAACGGGGAGCTGTTTTTT CASSLFLNGELFF
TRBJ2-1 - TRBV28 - TGTGCCAGCAGTCCTCCCTACAATGAGCAGTTCTTC CASSPPYNEQFF
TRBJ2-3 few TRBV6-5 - TGTGCCAGTTCCCTCGCGGGGTCTAGCACAGATACGCAGTATTTT CASSLAGSSTDTQYF
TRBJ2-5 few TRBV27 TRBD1 TGTGCCAGCAAAGAACAGGGGCCACAAGAGACCCAGTACTTC CASKEQGPQETQYF
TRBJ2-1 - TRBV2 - TGTGCCAGCAGTGGGTCTTTCTCCTACAATGAGCAGTTCTTC CASSGSFSYNEQFF
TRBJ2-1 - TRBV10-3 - TGTGCCACCAGGGTCAGCTACAATGAGCAGTTCTTC CATRVSYNEQFF
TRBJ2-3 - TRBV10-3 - TGTGCCATCAGTGAGCCGGGCGGCGGGACAGATACGCAGTATTTT CAISEPGGGTDTQYF
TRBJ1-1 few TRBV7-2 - TGTGCCAGCAGCGGAAGCGCAGGGCACACTGAAGCTTTCTTT CASSGSAGHTEAFF
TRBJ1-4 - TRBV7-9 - TGTGCCAGCAGCTTTAATGAAAAACTGTTTTTT CASSFNEKLFF
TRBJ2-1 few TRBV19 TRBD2 TGTGCCAGTAGTATAGGGACTAGCGGAAACAATGAGCAGTTCTTC CASSIGTSGNNEQFF
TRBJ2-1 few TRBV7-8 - TGTGCCAGCAGCTTAGTGAGGCTTAGCTCCTACAATGAGCAGTTCTTC CASSLVRLSSYNEQFF
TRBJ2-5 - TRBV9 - TGTGCCAGCAGCGTTGACAGATCCTATCAAGAGACCCAGTACTTC CASSVDRSYQETQYF
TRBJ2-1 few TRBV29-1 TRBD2 TGCAGCGTTGGGGTTGTGTGGGCGGGGGCCTACAATGAGCAGTTCTTC CSVGVVWAGAYNEQFF
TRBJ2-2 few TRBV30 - TGTGCCTGGAGTGTACTGAACACCGGGGAGCTGTTTTTT CAWSVLNTGELFF
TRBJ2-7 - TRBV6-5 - TGTGCCAGCAGTTACTCCGAGGGGTTTGTCAACGAGCAGTACTTC CASSYSEGFVNEQYF
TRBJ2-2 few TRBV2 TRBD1 TGTGCCAGCAGTCGGACAGGGTACACCGGGGAGCTGTTTTTT CASSRTGYTGELFF
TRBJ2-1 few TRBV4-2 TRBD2 TGTGCCAGCAGCCCTTTAGGACTAGCGGGACTTGGAACCCGAAATGAGCAGTTCTTC CASSPLGLAGLGTRNEQFF
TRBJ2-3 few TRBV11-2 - TGTGCCAGCAGCTTTGTAGGGGGGCTGGGAGATACGCAGTATTTT CASSFVGGLGDTQYF
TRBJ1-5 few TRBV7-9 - TGTGCCAGCAGCTTCCTCGGGGGGAATCAGCCCCAGCATTTT CASSFLGGNQPQHF
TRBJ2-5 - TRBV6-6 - TGTGCCAGCAGTCGTAACAGGGACCAAGAGACCCAGTACTTC CASSRNRDQETQYF
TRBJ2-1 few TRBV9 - TGTGCCAGCAGCGGTGGAGGCACAACGTACAATGAGCAGTTCTTC CASSGGGTTYNEQFF